This T cell receptor beta chain derives from a study of cytotoxic CD8 clonotypes in ibrutinib-treated CLL. Some clones are missing from TCRdb's copy, which holds only in-frame ones; the method was immunoSEQ multiplex PCR. The sample includes around 140,000 clones, approximately 80% seen only once; the top ten take around 30%. The clonotype originates from a human donor with chronic lymphocytic leukemia. This specimen consisted of PBMCs, obtained after 12 months of ibrutinib treatment.

The CDR3 loop reads CASSSGLAGVETQYF. DNA of the CDR3: TGTGCCAGCAGCTCCGGACTAGCGGGGGTTGAGACCCAGTACTTC. This chain links TRBV5-4 with TRBJ2-5, with 13 bases lining up with TRBD2. With V trimmed by 3 bases and J by 5 bases, 4 bases remained unmatched. The CDR3 runs 15 residues. Germline V lookup: CDR1 SGHNT, CDR2 YYREEE (reference sequence).